A single sample gave rise to the 28 T cell receptor beta chains below, sequenced in a study of regulatory T cells in long-lasting Graves disease. The authors built TCR beta libraries using iRepertoire HTBI primers and Arm-PCR of CDR3 regions. From the multiplex PCR reads, TCRdb called clonotypes with MiXCR, one entry per CDR3 protein. The sample lists 380,000 or so distinct CDR3 sequences; around 16% were seen once. As to time point: newly diagnosed GD, antithyroid drugs for less than 3 months. Preparation of the TCR library used RNA extracted from PBMCs. The same data also contributed to another study, on T cells in Graves' hyperthyroidism and ophthalmopathy.

Sequencing used peripheral blood mononuclear cells (PBMCs), obtained at new diagnosis, from a patient treated with antithyroid drugs. These TCRs come from a woman under 30 with Graves disease.

This clonotype was picked up a small number of times. The rearrangement links TRBV20-1 to TRBJ1-1; D is perhaps TRBD1 (6 bases). V gave up 0 bases and J gave up 4 bases, with 15 bases separating them. The germline CDR1 and CDR2 sequences are DFQATT and SNEGSKA (reference sequence). The CDR3 runs 15 residues. The CDR3 spells CSARDLRGFGTEAFF. The CDR3 DNA is TGCAGTGCTAGAGACCTCAGGGGTTTTGGCACTGAAGCTTTCTTT.

A remark on this clonotype: It may be a read error: a sequence one base away is much more abundant. The DNA for the CDR3 is TGTGCCAGCAGCGGTACCGGGACAGGGGACGAAAAACCGTTTTTT. This gives the protein CASSGTGTGDEKPFF. The gene calls are TRBV5-5 and TRBJ1-4, with TRBD1 matching over 10 bases. There are 15 residues in the CDR3. Germline V lookup: CDR1 SGHKS, CDR2 YYEKEE (reference sequence).

This clonotype was seen only a few times. V gene TRBV7-2 combines with J gene TRBJ2-2; 14 nucleotides match TRBD2. CDR1 is SGHTA and CDR2 is FQGNSA in the germline V gene. Losses at the gene ends were 5 bases for V and 2 bases for J; bases not matched to a gene: 4. The CDR3 is 17 amino acids. CDR3 region: CASSLTSGGANTGELFF. For the CDR3, the DNA is TGTGCCAGCAGCCTGACTAGCGGGGGGGCAAACACCGGGGAGCTGTTTTTT.

V and J are TRBV15 and TRBJ2-1, with 7 bases fitting TRBD2. The CDR3 has 14 residues. Per the germline V gene, CDR1 is LNHNV and CDR2 is YYDKDF (reference sequence). After removal of 3 bases from V and 5 bases from J, the junction contained 4 bases not matched to a gene. The CDR3 DNA is TGTGCCACCAGCAGTTCTAGCGGAAACAATGAGCAGTTCTTC. Translating gives CATSSSSGNNEQFF.

This clonotype has ten or more counts. The chain joins TRBV12-3 or TRBV12-4 to TRBJ1-4; 7 bases fit TRBD1. The CDR3 consists of 16 residues. With 6 bases clipped from V and 8 bases from J, the junction kept 15 bases outside the gene matches. CDR3 nucleotides: TGTGCCAGCAGACCCCCTAAAAGACAGGGTTTGGAAAAACTGTTTTTT. Protein: CASRPPKRQGLEKLFF.

There are many counts of this clonotype. The chain recombines TRBV5-6 with TRBJ1-1, with D perhaps matching TRBD1 (5 bases). This CDR3 is built from 13 residues. Germline CDR1 and CDR2: SGHDT and YYEEEE. Trimming cost V 4 bases and J 5 bases, with 12 bases left between them. The CDR3, as DNA: TGTGCCAGCAGCAACACAGGAAGGACTGAAGCTTTCTTT. Its translation: CASSNTGRTEAFF.

At least ten counts were recorded for this clonotype. CDR3 in amino acids: CASSAGQGSYGYTF. As DNA, the CDR3 is TGTGCCAGCAGTGCCGGACAGGGCAGCTATGGCTACACCTTC. The V gene is TRBV6-4, the J gene TRBJ1-2, with TRBD1 matching 8 bases. V was clipped by 4 bases and J by 4 bases; unmatched bases: 5. Germline V gene data show CDR1 as MRHNA and CDR2 as SNTAGT. The CDR3 runs to 14 residues.

This clonotype was counted only a few times. V gene TRBV5-4 combines with J gene TRBJ2-4; 7 bases map to TRBD2. The CDR3 contains 15 residues. J was trimmed by 1 base and V by 2 bases; bases with no gene match: 3. Germline V CDR1 and CDR2: SGHNT, YYREEE (reference sequence). The CDR3 DNA follows: TGTGCCAGCAGCTTAGCGGGGAGTGCCAAAAACATTCAGTACTTC. Translated, it gives CASSLAGSAKNIQYF. The whole variable domain, filled in from reference TRBV5-4 and TRBJ2-4, reads ETGVTQSPTHLIKTRGQQVTLRCSSQSGHNTVSWYQQALGQGPQFIFQYYREEENGRGNFPPRFSGLQFPNYSSELNVNALELDDSALYLCASSLAGSAKNIQYFGAGTRLSVL.

This clonotype occurred many times. The chain combines TRBV5-1 with TRBJ2-2, with D hard to call. The CDR3 covers 14 residues. CDR1 and CDR2 (germline): SGHRS, YFSETQ. The V end was cut by 2 bases, the J end by 1 base, with 6 bases between. CDR3 DNA sequence: TGCGCCAGCAGCTTCGGTCAGAACACCGGGGAGCTGTTTTTT. Its protein is CASSFGQNTGELFF.

As for this clonotype: A much larger clone is a single base away; this may be a read error. V is TRBV4-2 and J is TRBJ2-1; D is uncertain. Trimming took off 3 bases at V and 6 bases at J, with 9 bases between the two ends. Germline CDR1 reads LGHNA; CDR2 reads YNFKEQ. The CDR3 covers 13 residues. The CDR3 bases are TGTGCCAGCAGCCAGGATACAAGCAATGAGCAGTTCTTC. Translating it yields CASSQDTSNEQFF.

This clonotype was seen repeatedly, ten times or more. The genes are TRBV28 and TRBJ1-5; weak D call: TRBD1 (6 bases). There are 15 residues in the CDR3. In germline, CDR1 is MDHEN, CDR2 SYDVKM. The ends were cut back, 2 bases at V and 6 bases at J, with 14 bases in the middle. The DNA of the CDR3 is TGTGCCAGCAGTTTAGGTGGGGGGGCTGTTCAGCCCCAGCATTTT. The encoded protein is CASSLGGGAVQPQHF.

This clonotype was detected ten times or more. The V gene is TRBV18, the J gene TRBJ1-1; TRBD1 agrees at 8 bases. CDR1 is KGHSH, CDR2 LQKENI, per germline. This CDR3 comprises 16 residues. V was clipped by 5 bases and J by 5 bases; unmatched bases: 13. The CDR3 DNA reads as TGTGCCAGCTCATCAATGGACAGGGCATATGGGACTGAAGCTTTCTTT. This gives the protein CASSSMDRAYGTEAFF.

This clonotype was observed many times. The chain is built from TRBV6-2 or TRBV6-3 and TRBJ2-3; D remains unclear. This CDR3 spans 14 amino acids. The germline V gene has CDR1 MNHEY and CDR2 SVGEGT. Trimming removed 2 bases at V and 1 base at J, with 7 bases between. The CDR3 loop reads CASSYDQGTDTQYF. CDR3 DNA sequence: TGTGCCAGCAGTTACGACCAGGGCACAGATACGCAGTATTTT.

This clonotype was counted only a few times. The gene calls are TRBV28 and TRBJ1-5, with a tentative D call TRBD1 (5 bases). Trimming removed 8 bases from V and 4 bases from J, with 9 bases in between. The CDR3 spans 12 residues. Germline V gene sequence: CDR1 MDHEN, CDR2 SYDVKM. In DNA, the CDR3 is TGTGCCAGCGGGGCCGCAAATCAGCCCCAGCATTTT. It specifies CASGAANQPQHF.

Many counts were recorded for this clonotype. CDR3 bases: TGTGCCAGCAGCCAAGCGGCGCTTTACAACTACGAGCAGTACTTC. Protein: CASSQAALYNYEQYF. The rearrangement links TRBV4-2 to TRBJ2-7; D is undetermined. The V and J ends lost 1 base and 3 bases respectively, with 13 bases between them. CDR3 length equals 15 residues. The germline gives CDR1 LGHNA, CDR2 YNFKEQ.

This clonotype was observed at least ten times. V gene TRBV28 combines with J gene TRBJ1-6; D perhaps matches TRBD1 (5 bases). The length of the CDR3 is 16 residues. Trimming removed 6 bases at V and 11 bases at J, with 23 bases between. Germline V gene lookup returns CDR1 MDHEN and CDR2 SYDVKM. This CDR3 reads CASSSNPGTRWAPLHF. CDR3 in DNA: TGTGCCAGCAGCTCCAACCCGGGGACGCGCTGGGCACCCCTCCACTTT.

This clonotype was seen a few times. The gene calls are TRBV6-1 and TRBJ2-5; 10 bases align to TRBD1. CDR1 is MNHNS and CDR2 is SASEGT in the germline V gene. V was clipped by 2 bases and J by 5 bases; unmatched bases: 2. The CDR3 is 14 residues long. As DNA, the CDR3 is TGTGCCAGCAGTGAACCGACAGGGGGCGAGACCCAGTACTTC. This encodes CASSEPTGGETQYF.

This clonotype was observed a few times. The chain joins TRBV12-3 or TRBV12-4 to TRBJ1-1; 7 bases agree with TRBD1. Trimming took 3 bases from V and 11 from J; bases not matched to a gene: 6. The CDR3 totals 12 residues. The CDR3 DNA reads TGTGCCAGCAGTTTTAGTCCAGGGGGGGCTTTCTTT. It yields the protein CASSFSPGGAFF.

This clonotype was observed at least ten times. The rearrangement uses TRBV27 and TRBJ2-7; no clear D gene. CDR3 size: 13 residues. V was cut by 5 bases and J by 3 bases, with 11 bases left in between. Germline values: CDR1 MNHEY, CDR2 SMNVEV (reference sequence). CDR3 bases: TGTGCCAGCAGTCACGGTAGGAACTACGAGCAGTACTTC. It specifies CASSHGRNYEQYF.

This clonotype was seen many times. The chain is built from TRBV12-3 or TRBV12-4 and TRBJ1-2, with a weak D call TRBD1 (5 bases). The CDR3 extends over 14 amino acids. V lost 8 bases, J lost 1 base, and 14 bases lay in between. CDR3 DNA: TGTGCCAGCGGGTGGCAGGGCTTTAACTATGGCTACACCTTC. It translates to CASGWQGFNYGYTF.

The chain is built from TRBV24-1 and TRBJ2-7, with D tentatively TRBD2 (6 bases). CDR1 KGHDR and CDR2 SFDVKD come from the germline V gene. Trimming removed 6 bases at V and 0 bases at J, with 8 bases between. The CDR3 loop spans 13 amino acids. The CDR3 DNA follows: TGTGCCACCAGTACTAGCTTCTCCTACGAGCAGTACTTC. Protein sequence: CATSTSFSYEQYF.

The chain links TRBV30 to TRBJ1-2; TRBD1 might be the D (6 bases). V was clipped by 5 bases and J by 4 bases, with 14 bases between them. The CDR3 contains 13 residues. The germline CDR1 and CDR2 sequences are GTSNPN and SVGIG (reference sequence). In nucleotides, the CDR3 is TGTGCCTGGTCTACTCAGGGGCCCTATGGCTACACCTTC. Translation: CAWSTQGPYGYTF.

This clonotype was observed at least ten times. The rearrangement uses TRBV12-3 or TRBV12-4 and TRBJ1-1; 8 bases fit TRBD1. Trimming at V came to 3 bases and at J to 10 bases, leaving 4 bases not matched to a gene. The CDR3 contains 12 residues. This chain's CDR3 is CASSLDRVRAFF. Here the CDR3 DNA reads TGTGCCAGCAGTTTGGACAGGGTGCGAGCTTTCTTT.

CDR3 sequence reads: CASSYTGSGQPQHF. The CDR3 region has the DNA TGTGCCAGCAGTTATACAGGGAGCGGTCAGCCCCAGCATTTT. The chain is built from TRBV12-3 or TRBV12-4 and TRBJ1-5; possibly TRBD1 for D (6 bases). V was trimmed by 4 bases and J by 6 bases, leaving 13 bases between them. The CDR3 length is 14 residues.

This clonotype has a count of ten or more. DNA for the CDR3: TGTGCCTGGAGTGTACGGGGACGAGAGACCCAGTACTTC. Encoded protein: CAWSVRGRETQYF. The rearrangement links TRBV30 to TRBJ2-1; either TRBD1 or TRBD2 may fit D (5 bases each). The J call may be wrong; the DNA end is better matched by TRBJ2-5. The CDR3 loop spans 13 amino acids. CDR1 and CDR2 from the germline V gene are GTSNPN and SVGIG (reference sequence).

This clonotype was recorded many times. The J gene is TRBJ2-5, the V gene TRBV19, with 14 positions matching TRBD2. CDR3 size: 17 residues. V lost 1 base, J lost 4 bases, and 5 bases stayed unmatched. CDR1 is LNHDA and CDR2 is SQIVND in the germline V gene (reference sequence). CDR3 DNA sequence: TGTGCCAGTAGTATAGGGGGGACTAGCGGGAGTGGAGAGACCCAGTACTTC. Translated: CASSIGGTSGSGETQYF.

Of note for this clonotype: A much larger clone differs by one base, so this may be a read error. This rearrangement joins TRBV7-2 to TRBJ2-1; D is tentatively TRBD1 or TRBD2 (6 bases each). Germline CDR1 SGHTA, CDR2 FQGNSA. V was pared by 5 bases and J by 6 bases, with 17 bases between. The CDR3 is made up of 15 amino acids. The CDR3 region is CASSRGTLLCNEQFF. The CDR3 DNA follows: TGTGCCAGCAGCCGGGGGACACTCCTTTGCAATGAGCAGTTCTTC.

This clonotype occurred many times. The chain employs TRBV27 and TRBJ1-5, with D perhaps TRBD1 (6 bases). V dropped 6 bases and J dropped 1 base, with 10 bases sitting between them. Germline CDR1 and CDR2: MNHEY and SMNVEV (reference sequence). The CDR3 length is 14 residues. The CDR3 DNA is TGTGCCAGCAGGGGAACAGGGAGCAATCAGCCCCAGCATTTT. Translated, it gives CASRGTGSNQPQHF.